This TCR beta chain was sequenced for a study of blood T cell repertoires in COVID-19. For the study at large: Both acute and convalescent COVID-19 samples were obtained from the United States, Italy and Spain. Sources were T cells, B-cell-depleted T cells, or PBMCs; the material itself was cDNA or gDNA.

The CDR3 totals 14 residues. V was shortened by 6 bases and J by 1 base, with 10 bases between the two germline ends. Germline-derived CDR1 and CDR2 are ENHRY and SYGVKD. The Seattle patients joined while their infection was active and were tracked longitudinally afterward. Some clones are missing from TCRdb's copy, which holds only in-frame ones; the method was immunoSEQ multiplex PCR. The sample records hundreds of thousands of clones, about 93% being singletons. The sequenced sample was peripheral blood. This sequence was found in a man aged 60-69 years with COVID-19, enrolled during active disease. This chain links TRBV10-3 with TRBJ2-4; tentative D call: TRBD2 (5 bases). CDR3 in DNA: TGTGCCATCAGCTCACCGGGGGCCAAAAACATTCAGTACTTC. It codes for CAISSPGAKNIQYF.